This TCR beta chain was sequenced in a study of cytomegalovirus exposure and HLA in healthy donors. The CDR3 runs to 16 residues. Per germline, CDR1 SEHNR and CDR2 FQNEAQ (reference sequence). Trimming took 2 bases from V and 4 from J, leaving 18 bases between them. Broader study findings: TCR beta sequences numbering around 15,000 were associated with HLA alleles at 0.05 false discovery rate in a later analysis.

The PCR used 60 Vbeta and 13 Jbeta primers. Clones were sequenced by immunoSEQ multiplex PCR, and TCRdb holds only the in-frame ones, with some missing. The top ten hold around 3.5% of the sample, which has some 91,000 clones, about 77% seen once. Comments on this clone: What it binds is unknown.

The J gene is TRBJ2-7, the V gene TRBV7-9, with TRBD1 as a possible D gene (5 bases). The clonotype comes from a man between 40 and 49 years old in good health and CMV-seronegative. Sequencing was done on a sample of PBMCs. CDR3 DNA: TGTGCCAGCAGCTTAAATTCCGTAGGGGAAATATACGAGCAGTACTTC. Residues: CASSLNSVGEIYEQYF.